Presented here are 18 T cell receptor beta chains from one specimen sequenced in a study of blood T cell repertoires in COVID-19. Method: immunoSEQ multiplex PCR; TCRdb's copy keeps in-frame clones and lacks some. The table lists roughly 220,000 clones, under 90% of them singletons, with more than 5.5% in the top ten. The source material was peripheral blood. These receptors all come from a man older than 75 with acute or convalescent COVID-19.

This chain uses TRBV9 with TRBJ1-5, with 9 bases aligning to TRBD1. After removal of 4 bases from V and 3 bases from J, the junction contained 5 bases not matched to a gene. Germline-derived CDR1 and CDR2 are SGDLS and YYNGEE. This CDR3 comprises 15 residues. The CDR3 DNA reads TGTGCCAGCAGCTTGGGACAGGGCGACAATCAGCCCCAGCATTTT. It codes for CASSLGQGDNQPQHF.

The CDR3 region is CASSQEKAGGRPQYEQFF. The DNA of the CDR3 is TGTGCCAGCAGCCAAGAAAAAGCAGGGGGGAGGCCCCAGTATGAGCAGTTCTTC. The genes are TRBV4-2 and TRBJ2-1; the D gene is possibly TRBD1 (7 bases). Per germline, CDR1 LGHNA and CDR2 YNFKEQ. The CDR3 has 18 amino acids. V lost 0 bases to trimming and J lost 8 bases, with 23 bases between them.

CDR3 sequence: CASSLAGRETQYF. The CDR3 DNA reads TGCGCCAGCAGCTTGGCTGGGAGAGAGACCCAGTACTTC. This chain uses TRBV5-1 with TRBJ2-5; D may be TRBD2 (5 bases). From germline, CDR1 is SGHRS and CDR2 YFSETQ. V was pared by 0 bases and J by 4 bases, with 7 bases between. CDR3 length: 13 residues. Variable domain in full (rest from reference TRBV5-1 and TRBJ2-5): KAGVTQTPRYLIKTRGQQVTLSCSPISGHRSVSWYQQTPGQGLQFLFEYFSETQRNKGNFPGRFSGRQFSNSRSEMNVSTLELGDSALYLCASSLAGRETQYFGPGTRLLVL.

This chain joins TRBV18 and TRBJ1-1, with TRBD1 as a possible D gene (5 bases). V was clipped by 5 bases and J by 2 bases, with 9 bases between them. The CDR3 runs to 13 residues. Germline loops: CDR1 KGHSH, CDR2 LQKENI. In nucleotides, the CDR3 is TGTGCCAGCTCAGGGGCGACTAACACTGAAGCTTTCTTT. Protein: CASSGATNTEAFF.

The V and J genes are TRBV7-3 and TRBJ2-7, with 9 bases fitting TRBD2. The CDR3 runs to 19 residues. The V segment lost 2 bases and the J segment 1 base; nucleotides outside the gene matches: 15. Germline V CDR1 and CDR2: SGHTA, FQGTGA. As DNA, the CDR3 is TGTGCCAGCAGCTTACATCACACTGTGCGGGAGGGCCCATCCTACGAGCAGTACGTC. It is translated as CASSLHHTVREGPSYEQYV.

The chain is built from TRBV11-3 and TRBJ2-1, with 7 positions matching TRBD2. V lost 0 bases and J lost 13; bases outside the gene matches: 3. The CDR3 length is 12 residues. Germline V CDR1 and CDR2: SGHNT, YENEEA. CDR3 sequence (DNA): TGTGCCAGCAGCTTAGACCCGGGAGGCCAGTTCTTC. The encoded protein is CASSLDPGGQFF.

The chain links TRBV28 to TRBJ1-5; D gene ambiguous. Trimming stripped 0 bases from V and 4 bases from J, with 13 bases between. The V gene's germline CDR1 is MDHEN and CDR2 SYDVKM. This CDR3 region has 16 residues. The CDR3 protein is CASSLWPGLENQPQHF. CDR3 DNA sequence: TGTGCCAGCAGTTTATGGCCTGGCTTGGAGAATCAGCCCCAGCATTTT.

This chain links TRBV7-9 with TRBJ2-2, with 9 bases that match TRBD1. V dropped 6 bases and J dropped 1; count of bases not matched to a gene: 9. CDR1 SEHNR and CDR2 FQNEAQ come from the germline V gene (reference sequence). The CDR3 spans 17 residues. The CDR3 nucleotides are TGTGCCAGCAGGCCCGGGACAGGGACTGAGAACACCGGGGAGCTGTTTTTT. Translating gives CASRPGTGTENTGELFF.

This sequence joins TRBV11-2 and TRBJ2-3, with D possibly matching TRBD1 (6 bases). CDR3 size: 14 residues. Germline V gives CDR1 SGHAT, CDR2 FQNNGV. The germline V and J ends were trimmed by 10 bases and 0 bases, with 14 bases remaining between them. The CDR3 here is CATGYRDSTDTQYF. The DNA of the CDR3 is TGTGCCACCGGCTACAGGGATAGCACAGATACGCAGTATTTT.

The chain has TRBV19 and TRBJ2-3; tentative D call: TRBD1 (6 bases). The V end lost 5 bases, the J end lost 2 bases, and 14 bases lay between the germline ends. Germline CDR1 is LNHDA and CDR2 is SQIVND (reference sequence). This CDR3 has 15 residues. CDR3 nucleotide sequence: TGTGCCAGTAGTCCCAGGGACACTTACACAGATACGCAGTATTTT. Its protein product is CASSPRDTYTDTQYF.

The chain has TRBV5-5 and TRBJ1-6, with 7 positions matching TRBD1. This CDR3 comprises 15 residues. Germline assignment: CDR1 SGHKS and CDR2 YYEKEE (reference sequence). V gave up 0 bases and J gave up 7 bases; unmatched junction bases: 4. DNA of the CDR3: TGTGCCAGCAGCTTGGGACAGGGAGCGAATTCACCCCTCCACTTT. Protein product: CASSLGQGANSPLHF.

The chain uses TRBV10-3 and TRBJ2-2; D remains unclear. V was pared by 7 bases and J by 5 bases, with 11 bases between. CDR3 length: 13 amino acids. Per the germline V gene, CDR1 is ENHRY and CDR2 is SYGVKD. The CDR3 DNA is TGTGCCATCAAAAGTGTCGGGACCGGGGAGCTGTTTTTT. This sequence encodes CAIKSVGTGELFF.

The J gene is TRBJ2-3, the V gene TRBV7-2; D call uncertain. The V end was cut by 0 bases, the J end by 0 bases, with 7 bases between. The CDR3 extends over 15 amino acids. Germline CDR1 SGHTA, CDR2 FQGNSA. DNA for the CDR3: TGTGCCAGCAGCTTAGCCAGCGCGAGCACAGATACGCAGTATTTT. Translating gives CASSLASASTDTQYF.

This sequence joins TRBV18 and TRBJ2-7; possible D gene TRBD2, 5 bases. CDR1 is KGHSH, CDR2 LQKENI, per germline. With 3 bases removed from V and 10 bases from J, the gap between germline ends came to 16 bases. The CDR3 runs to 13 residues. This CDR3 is CASSPGNLAIQYF. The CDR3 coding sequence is TGTGCCAGCTCACCGGGGAACCTAGCCATCCAGTACTTC.

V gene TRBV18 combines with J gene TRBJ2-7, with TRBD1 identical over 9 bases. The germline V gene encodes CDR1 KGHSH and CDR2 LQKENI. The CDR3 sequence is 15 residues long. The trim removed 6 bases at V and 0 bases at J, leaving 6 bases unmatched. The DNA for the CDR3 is TGTGCCAGCTCGTCGACAGGGGGTAGCTCCTACGAGCAGTACGTC. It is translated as CASSSTGGSSYEQYV.

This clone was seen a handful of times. In nucleotides, the CDR3 is TGTGCCAGCAGTGAAGTCAAGGGAGGGTACAATGAGCAGTTCTTC. Protein sequence: CASSEVKGGYNEQFF. The chain recombines TRBV2 with TRBJ2-1, with 7 bases lining up with TRBD2. The CDR3 is made up of 15 amino acids. V dropped 1 base and J dropped 4; count of bases not matched to a gene: 4. CDR1 is SNHLY, CDR2 FYNNEI, per germline. The whole variable domain, remainder taken from reference TRBV2 and TRBJ2-1, is EPEVTQTPSHQVTQMGQEVILRCVPISNHLYFYWYRQILGQKVEFLVSFYNNEISEKSEIFDDQFSVERPDGSNFTLKIRSTKLEDSAMYFCASSEVKGGYNEQFFGPGTRLTVL.

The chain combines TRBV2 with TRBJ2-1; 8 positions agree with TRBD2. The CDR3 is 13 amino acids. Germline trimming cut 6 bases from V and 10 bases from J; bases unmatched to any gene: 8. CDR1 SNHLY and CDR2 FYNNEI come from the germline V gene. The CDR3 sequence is CASRAGADREQFF. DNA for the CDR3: TGTGCCAGCAGAGCGGGAGCCGACCGAGAGCAGTTCTTC.

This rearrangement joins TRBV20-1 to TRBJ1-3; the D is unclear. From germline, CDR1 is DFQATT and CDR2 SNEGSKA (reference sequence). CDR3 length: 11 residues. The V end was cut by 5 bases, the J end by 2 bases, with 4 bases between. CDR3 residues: CSAPTGNTIYF. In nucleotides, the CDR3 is TGCAGTGCTCCAACTGGAAACACCATATATTTT.